A single sample is the source of the 19 T cell receptor beta chains below, sequenced in a study of regulatory T cells in long-lasting Graves disease. Time point given: newly diagnosed GD, antithyroid drugs for less than 3 months. The TCR library used RNA extracted from PBMCs. CDR3 regions were amplified by Arm-PCR using iRepertoire HTBI primers to build TCR beta libraries. TCRdb called the multiplex PCR reads again in MiXCR, with one record for every CDR3 protein. The table lists 520,000 or so distinct CDR3 sequences, around 13% of them singletons. The same data also went into a second study, on T cells in Graves' hyperthyroidism and ophthalmopathy.

The sequenced sample was peripheral blood mononuclear cells (PBMCs), obtained at new diagnosis, from a patient treated with antithyroid drugs. The receptors stem from a woman younger than 45 with Graves disease.

This clonotype came up many times. This sequence joins TRBV6-1 and TRBJ2-7, with 8 nucleotides matching TRBD2. The trim removed 10 bases at V and 3 bases at J, leaving 14 bases unmatched. The germline V gene encodes CDR1 MNHNS and CDR2 SASEGT. The CDR3 is 15 residues long. The CDR3 nucleotides are TGTGCCACCACCCGCGGCGGGAGGCAGAACTACGAGCAGTACTTC. Its protein product is CATTRGGRQNYEQYF.

The chain employs TRBV7-2 and TRBJ2-3, with D possibly matching TRBD2 (5 bases). Germline V CDR1 and CDR2: SGHTA, FQGNSA. The CDR3 is 20 amino acids. Trimming removed 5 bases at V and 2 bases at J, with 29 bases between. CDR3 amino acids: CASSKLFGLGRTSATDTQYF. The CDR3 DNA sequence: TGTGCCAGCAGCAAACTCTTTGGCCTAGGGCGGACTTCTGCCACAGATACGCAGTATTTT.

The table lists this clonotype with a few counts. The chain uses TRBV20-1 and TRBJ2-7; D perhaps matches TRBD2 (5 bases). Per germline, CDR1 DFQATT and CDR2 SNEGSKA (reference sequence). CDR3 length: 13 residues. The V end lost 0 bases, the J end lost 2 bases, and 8 bases lay between the germline ends. The CDR3 loop reads CSARDSDPYEQYF. The CDR3, as DNA: TGCAGTGCTAGAGATAGCGACCCCTACGAGCAGTACTTC.

This clonotype has at least ten counts. This sequence joins TRBV11-2 and TRBJ2-7; D is possibly TRBD1 (5 bases). The CDR3 covers 11 residues. Germline V CDR1 and CDR2: SGHAT, FQNNGV. V dropped 5 bases and J dropped 6 bases, with 8 bases sitting between them. The CDR3 DNA sequence: TGTGCCAGCAGCAGAAGGGGCGAGCAGTACTTC. This encodes CASSRRGEQYF.

This clonotype was observed many times. The chain links TRBV11-2 to TRBJ2-7, with 8 bases aligning to TRBD1. This CDR3 spans 12 amino acids. The germline gives CDR1 SGHAT, CDR2 FQNNGV. V was pared by 8 bases and J by 5 bases, with 5 bases of the junction left unmatched. DNA of the CDR3: TGTGCCAGCTTCGACAGGGGAAACGAGCAGTACTTC. Residues: CASFDRGNEQYF.

V is TRBV7-8 and J is TRBJ1-5, with no clear D. CDR3 length: 15 amino acids. V lost 5 bases to trimming and J lost 2 bases, with 13 bases between them. Germline CDR1 and CDR2: SGHVS and FQNEAQ. This chain's CDR3 is CASSLSRIGNQPQHF. The DNA of the CDR3 is TGTGCCAGCAGCCTCTCACGGATCGGCAATCAGCCCCAGCATTTT.

This sequence joins TRBV10-3 and TRBJ1-5, with D hard to call. This CDR3 contains 13 residues. CDR1 ENHRY and CDR2 SYGVKD come from the germline V gene. Trimming left V 8 bases short and J 3 bases short, with 11 bases between. CDR3 residues: CAIGQVVNQPQHF. DNA of the CDR3: TGTGCCATCGGCCAAGTGGTCAATCAGCCCCAGCATTTT.

This clonotype was observed at least ten times. The chain combines TRBV6-1 with TRBJ2-1, with 9 bases lining up with TRBD1. The germline V gene encodes CDR1 MNHNS and CDR2 SASEGT. The CDR3 length is 15 residues. V lost 7 bases, J lost 4 bases, and 8 bases stayed unmatched. The CDR3, as DNA: TGTGCCAGCACCTTGGACAGGGGCATTTACAATGAGCAGTTCTTC. The encoded protein is CASTLDRGIYNEQFF.

This clonotype came up many times. The chain uses TRBV28 and TRBJ2-2; TRBD2 matches at 10 bases. Germline trimming cut 5 bases from V and 1 base from J; bases unmatched to any gene: 4. CDR1 is MDHEN and CDR2 is SYDVKM in the germline V gene. The CDR3 is 16 residues long. The CDR3: CASSQTSGLNTGELFF. CDR3 nucleotides: TGTGCCAGCAGTCAGACTAGCGGGTTGAACACCGGGGAGCTGTTTTTT.

This clonotype was observed many times. The genes are TRBV13 and TRBJ2-1; D is possibly TRBD2 (5 bases). The ends were cut back, 3 bases at V and 6 bases at J, with 9 bases in the middle. CDR1 is PRHDT and CDR2 is FYEKMQ in the germline V gene (reference sequence). This CDR3 comprises 13 residues. The CDR3 region has the DNA TGTGCCAGCAGCTTCCAGCGGATCAATGAGCAGTTCTTC. It codes for CASSFQRINEQFF.

This clonotype has at least ten counts. The chain employs TRBV12-3 or TRBV12-4 and TRBJ2-7; D gene uncertain. This CDR3 is built from 12 residues. The ends were cut back, 5 bases at V and 3 bases at J, with 8 bases in the middle. The DNA for the CDR3 is TGTGCCAGCAGTCTTTTCTACTACGAGCAGTACTTC. Encoded protein: CASSLFYYEQYF.

V usage is TRBV7-9 and J usage is TRBJ1-1, with TRBD1 as a possible D gene (5 bases). The CDR3 totals 13 residues. CDR1 is SEHNR, CDR2 FQNEAQ, per germline (reference sequence). V was shortened by 10 bases and J by 11 bases, with 23 bases between the two germline ends. CDR3 DNA sequence: TGTGCCATCCCGTCCCACGACAGTCAGAAGGCTTTCTTT. Its translation: CAIPSHDSQKAFF.

This clonotype was counted many times. One junction end does not reproduce the germline sequence, and a read error may be involved. This chain connects TRBV28 to TRBJ1-1, with D hard to call. CDR3 size: 16 residues. Germline lookup yields CDR1 MDHEN and CDR2 SYDVKM. CDR3 coding DNA: TGTGCCAGCAGTTTAGTTCCGGCAGGTGGGAACGCTGAAGCTTTCTTT. Translated: CASSLVPAGGNAEAFF.

The chain combines TRBV13 with TRBJ1-1, with TRBD1 matching over 9 bases. Germline trimming cut 4 bases from V and 3 bases from J; bases unmatched to any gene: 6. CDR3 length equals 15 residues. The germline V gene has CDR1 PRHDT and CDR2 FYEKMQ (reference sequence). The CDR3 spells CASSSPTGGDTEAFF. The CDR3 nucleotides read TGTGCCAGCAGCTCCCCGACAGGGGGAGACACTGAAGCTTTCTTT.

This clonotype was counted many times. V usage is TRBV18 and J usage is TRBJ2-7; 7 nucleotides line up with TRBD2. This CDR3 spans 14 amino acids. The germline V gene encodes CDR1 KGHSH and CDR2 LQKENI. The trim removed 3 bases at V and 6 bases at J, leaving 8 bases unmatched. The CDR3 nucleotides read TGTGCCAGCTCACCCTCTGGGGGGGATGGCGAGCAGTACTTC. It translates to CASSPSGGDGEQYF.

This clonotype was recorded at least ten times. This chain links TRBV29-1 with TRBJ2-7; no firm D call. The V end lost 0 bases, the J end lost 4 bases, and 13 bases lay between the germline ends. CDR1 and CDR2 (germline): SQVTM, ANQGSEA. The CDR3 contains 14 residues. This chain's CDR3 is CSVEDAGILYEQYF. CDR3 bases: TGCAGCGTTGAAGATGCAGGAATTCTTTACGAGCAGTACTTC.

The table lists this clonotype with many counts. The chain is built from TRBV9 and TRBJ2-2; the D is unclear. Germline CDR1 reads SGDLS; CDR2 reads YYNGEE. The CDR3 covers 17 residues. Trimming pared 0 bases from V and 0 bases from J, leaving 12 bases between. CDR3 residues: CASSVATALANTGELFF. The CDR3 DNA sequence: TGTGCCAGCAGCGTAGCTACGGCCCTTGCGAACACCGGGGAGCTGTTTTTT.

V usage is TRBV29-1 and J usage is TRBJ2-7, with 11 positions matching TRBD2. The trim removed 3 bases at V and 6 bases at J, leaving 4 bases unmatched. CDR1 and CDR2 (germline): SQVTM, ANQGSEA. The CDR3 runs to 13 residues. The CDR3 region has the DNA TGCAGCGTTGAGCCTAGCGGGAGGTCCGAGCAGTACTTC. Its translation: CSVEPSGRSEQYF.

The chain recombines TRBV6-2 or TRBV6-3 with TRBJ2-7, with unresolved D. Germline V gives CDR1 MNHEY, CDR2 SVGEGT. Deletions cut 2 bases from V and 6 bases from J, with 8 bases between. CDR3 length equals 12 residues. The CDR3 here is CASSYRITEQYF. The CDR3 nucleotides read TGTGCCAGCAGTTACCGAATTACCGAGCAGTACTTC.